The clone carrying this TCR beta chain was seen more than once but under ten times. What it recognizes is unknown. Germline-derived CDR1 and CDR2 are MNHEY and SMNVEV (reference sequence). This CDR3 has 15 residues. Trimming cost V 5 bases and J 2 bases, with 16 bases left between them. The data were produced by immunoSEQ multiplex PCR, yet TCRdb's version contains in-frame clones alone and is incomplete. The sample lists 23,000 or so clones, approximately 77% seen once, with just over 2% in the top ten. The data originate from a study of OX40 agonist ivuxolimab in advanced cancers. Study-level information: Patients were dosed intravenously with ivuxolimab at 0.01 to 10 mg/kg every 2 weeks.

Overall study results and limits: Expanded clones were, on average, more numerous among CD8+ T cells than CD4+.

The TCR originated in an adult with an advanced solid tumor such as melanoma, head and neck, liver or kidney cancer. The material sequenced was CD4+ or CD8+ T cells sorted from blood, taken in a trial of the OX40 agonist ivuxolimab. The V call is TRBV27, the J call TRBJ2-7, with D possibly TRBD1 on 5 matching bases. CDR3 in amino acids: CASSAWPGPAYEQYF. CDR3 in DNA: TGTGCCAGCAGTGCATGGCCAGGGCCGGCCTACGAGCAGTACTTC.